The sequence of this T cell receptor (beta chain) was determined in a study of T-cell memory formation after mild COVID-19. Findings and caveats of the study: Cross-reactive memory apparently joined, as some responding clones appeared in pre-infection memory.

V was shortened by 5 bases and J by 4 bases, with 8 bases between the two germline ends. The CDR3 contains 12 residues. Per germline, CDR1 MNHEY and CDR2 SMNVEV (reference sequence). MiXCR was run by TCRdb on the 5' RACE reads, yielding one entry per CDR3 protein. The data show fewer than 550,000 distinct CDR3 sequences, with approximately 20% seen just once and about 8.8% held by the top ten. On this clonotype itself: What it binds is not known.

The sequencing sample was made of PBMCs or a T cell subset sorted from them (not recorded which). This chain joins TRBV27 and TRBJ1-1; tentative D call: TRBD1 (6 bases). The clonotype comes from an adult woman who had mild COVID-19 (a few samples of this study predate the infection). Cell type and time point are not known. For the CDR3, the DNA is TGTGCCAGCAGTCAGGGGATCACTGAAGCTTTCTTT. Amino acids: CASSQGITEAFF.